These T cell receptor beta chains were read from a single sample in a study of T cell responses to AZD1222 COVID-19 vaccine. Data came from immunoSEQ multiplex PCR; TCRdb stores just in-frame clones and leaves some out. Counted here are roughly 50,000 clones, about 91% occurring once; the ten biggest clones make up approximately 5.3%. The sequencing here drew on peripheral blood, taken 28 days after the second AZD1222 dose. All receptors derive from an adult who received the AZD1222 COVID-19 vaccine. Both conserved end residues are part of each CDR3. Fields, in order: V gene, D gene, J gene, CDR3 length, CDR3 protein, CDR3 DNA. D genes are given only for firm matches.

TRBV11-2	TRBD2	TRBJ2-7	19	CASSLDLPGTGGSIGEQYF	TGTGCCAGCAGCTTAGATCTTCCGGGGACGGGAGGGTCGATTGGCGAGCAGTACTTC
TRBV5-1	TRBD1	TRBJ1-5	14	CASSPGQEGQPQHF	TGCGCCAGCAGCCCTGGACAGGAAGGGCAGCCCCAGCATTTT
TRBV19	.	TRBJ2-5	14	CASSRPGVGETQYF	TGTGCCAGTAGCCGCCCCGGGGTCGGAGAGACCCAGTACTTC
TRBV6-6	TRBD1	TRBJ2-7	15	CASRTPGQGSYEQYF	TGTGCCAGCAGAACTCCGGGACAGGGCTCCTACGAGCAGTACTTC
TRBV15	TRBD2	TRBJ2-4	16	CATSREPGLGPHIQYF	TGTGCCACCAGCAGAGAACCGGGACTAGGTCCTCACATTCAGTACTTC
TRBV10-3	TRBD1	TRBJ2-7	16	CAISASGGSTPLEQYF	TGTGCCATCAGTGCCTCAGGGGGCTCTACCCCTCTCGAGCAGTACTTC
TRBV24-1	.	TRBJ2-6	13	CATSEPGANVLTF	TGTGCCACCAGTGAACCGGGGGCCAACGTCCTGACTTTC
TRBV29-1	.	TRBJ2-3	14	CSVERGIGTDTQYF	TGCAGCGTCGAGAGGGGGATTGGCACAGATACGCAGTATTTT
TRBV7-2	.	TRBJ2-1	12	CASSLVGFDRFF	TGTGCCAGCAGCTTAGTCGGGTTCGACAGATTCTTC
TRBV20-1	.	TRBJ2-3	13	CSASQGWTDTQYF	TGCAGTGCTAGTCAGGGGTGGACAGATACGCAGTATTTT